The 24 T cell receptor beta chains given below trace back to one sample, sequenced in a study of cytomegalovirus exposure and HLA in healthy donors. TCRdb's copy holds only in-frame clones and misses some; the assay was immunoSEQ multiplex PCR. The sample shows about 130,000 clones, around 90% of them seen only once. The sample consisted of PBMCs. The receptors stem from a woman aged 18 to 35 in good health and CMV-seronegative.

The chain links TRBV6-5 to TRBJ2-7; 12 nucleotides align to TRBD2. The CDR3 totals 16 residues. J was trimmed by 4 bases and V by 2 bases; bases with no gene match: 6. Looked up from germline, CDR1 is MNHEY and CDR2 is SVGAGI. In nucleotides, the CDR3 is TGTGCCAGCAGTTACACCGCTAGCGGGAGGGGTTACGAGCAGTACTTC. Protein product: CASSYTASGRGYEQYF.

The rearrangement uses TRBV29-1 and TRBJ2-6; 9 nucleotides match TRBD1. Germline values: CDR1 SQVTM, CDR2 ANQGSEA. With V trimmed by 2 bases and J by 13 bases, 18 bases remained unmatched. The CDR3 runs 17 residues. The CDR3 protein is CSVEFTGTGTSGRVLTF. The CDR3 DNA is TGCAGCGTTGAATTCACCGGGACAGGGACAAGTGGCCGGGTCCTGACTTTC.

This rearrangement joins TRBV2 to TRBJ2-7; 11 nucleotides agree with TRBD1. The trim removed 6 bases at V and 4 bases at J, leaving 8 bases unmatched. The length of the CDR3 is 15 residues. Germline V gene sequence: CDR1 SNHLY, CDR2 FYNNEI. CDR3 coding DNA: TGTGCCAGCAGGATAGGACAGGGGGCAGGGTACGAGCAGTACTTC. It yields the protein CASRIGQGAGYEQYF.

The chain has TRBV15 and TRBJ2-5; weak D call: TRBD2 (7 bases). V was shortened by 5 bases and J by 5 bases, with 24 bases between the two germline ends. The CDR3 loop spans 17 amino acids. Germline CDR1 and CDR2: LNHNV and YYDKDF (reference sequence). Here the CDR3 reads CATSLIVTSGGWETQYF. For the CDR3, the DNA is TGTGCCACCAGCTTAATCGTGACATCGGGGGGCTGGGAGACCCAGTACTTC.

This clone was seen more than once but under ten times. This chain joins TRBV9 and TRBJ2-7; D ambiguous. The CDR3 length is 12 residues. With 4 bases removed from V and 6 bases from J, the gap between germline ends came to 11 bases. Germline lookup yields CDR1 SGDLS and CDR2 YYNGEE. CDR3 in amino acids: CASSSDMGEQYF. The CDR3 bases are TGTGCCAGCAGCTCAGACATGGGCGAGCAGTACTTC.

The CDR3 spells CASSSTARASGNTIYF. The CDR3 region has the DNA TGCGCCAGCAGCTCGACGGCCAGGGCGTCTGGAAACACCATATATTTT. V is TRBV5-1 and J is TRBJ1-3, with D perhaps TRBD1 (5 bases). Germline CDR1 SGHRS, CDR2 YFSETQ. Deletions cut 3 bases from V and 1 base from J, with 14 bases between. This CDR3 has 16 amino acids.

The V gene is TRBV28, the J gene TRBJ2-7, with D tentatively TRBD2 (6 bases). The V gene's germline CDR1 is MDHEN and CDR2 SYDVKM. The CDR3 spans 15 residues. V was shortened by 6 bases and J by 7 bases, with 22 bases between the two germline ends. The CDR3 DNA reads TGTGCCAGCAGGCCCCCGGGGTTGGGTCGGGGGGAGCAGTACTTC. This translates into CASRPPGLGRGEQYF.

This clone was recorded a few times. The chain combines TRBV7-9 with TRBJ1-1; tentatively, D is TRBD1 (5 bases). CDR1 SEHNR and CDR2 FQNEAQ come from the germline V gene (reference sequence). Trimming left V 7 bases short and J 4 bases short, with 13 bases between. This CDR3 has 13 residues. CDR3 bases: TGTGCCAGCACCATATCGGGGGGCACTGAAGCTTTCTTT. Amino acid sequence: CASTISGGTEAFF.

The CDR3 spells CASSQEGGIGKLFF. CDR3 coding DNA: TGCGCCAGCAGCCAAGAAGGAGGGATAGGAAAACTGTTTTTT. V usage is TRBV4-1 and J usage is TRBJ1-4; no reliable D call. The V end was cut by 0 bases, the J end by 10 bases, with 12 bases between. This CDR3 has 14 residues. The germline V gene has CDR1 MGHRA and CDR2 YSYEKL.

This chain joins TRBV4-1 and TRBJ2-3, with D perhaps matching TRBD2 (6 bases). CDR1 is MGHRA, CDR2 YSYEKL, per germline. V lost 5 bases to trimming and J lost 6 bases, with 12 bases between them. The CDR3 contains 13 residues. CDR3 nucleotide sequence: TGCGCCAGCAGCTCGGGACTCTGGGATACGCAGTATTTT. Protein: CASSSGLWDTQYF.

The chain carries TRBV19 and TRBJ1-2; the match to TRBD1 covers 7 bases. This CDR3 has 15 residues. The V gene's germline CDR1 is LNHDA and CDR2 SQIVND (reference sequence). Unmatched junction bases numbered 6, after V lost 3 bases and J lost 2 bases. The CDR3 DNA reads TGTGCCAGTAGTATCCTAGGGGGCGCAAACTATGGCTACACCTTC. Amino acids: CASSILGGANYGYTF.

DNA of the CDR3: TGTGCCATCAGTGTTGGTAACAGAGGGGAGACCCAGTACTTC. Its protein is CAISVGNRGETQYF. The chain carries TRBV10-3 and TRBJ2-5; possible D gene TRBD2, 5 bases. The V end was cut by 4 bases, the J end by 5 bases, with 14 bases between. CDR3 size: 14 residues. CDR1 is ENHRY and CDR2 is SYGVKD in the germline V gene.

This clone was seen a single time. The chain couples TRBV2 to TRBJ2-7, with 7 bases lining up with TRBD2. Looked up from germline, CDR1 is SNHLY and CDR2 is FYNNEI. The CDR3 runs 15 residues. V was clipped by 4 bases and J by 5 bases; unmatched bases: 11. The CDR3 DNA sequence: TGTGCCAGCAGTGCCGCGGGGCGTGGGGGGGACGAGCAGTACTTC. Amino acid sequence: CASSAAGRGGDEQYF. The entire variable domain, with the rest obtained from reference TRBV2 and TRBJ2-7, is as follows: EPEVTQTPSHQVTQMGQEVILRCVPISNHLYFYWYRQILGQKVEFLVSFYNNEISEKSEIFDDQFSVERPDGSNFTLKIRSTKLEDSAMYFCASSAAGRGGDEQYFGPGTRLTVT.

V is TRBV5-4 and J is TRBJ2-3, with a tentative D call TRBD1 (6 bases). Germline V gives CDR1 SGHNT, CDR2 YYREEE (reference sequence). The CDR3 runs 15 residues. V was shortened by 0 bases and J by 1 base, with 9 bases between the two germline ends. The CDR3 DNA follows: TGTGCCAGCAGCTTGGATGCAGGGGGCACAGATACGCAGTATTTT. Its translation: CASSLDAGGTDTQYF.

The chain has TRBV4-1 and TRBJ2-7, with TRBD2 identical over 8 bases. The V gene's germline CDR1 is MGHRA and CDR2 YSYEKL. V was clipped by 5 bases and J by 0 bases; unmatched bases: 3. The CDR3 has 14 residues. CDR3 nucleotides: TGCGCCAGCAGCTGGAGCGGGAGCTCCTACGAGCAGTACTTC. Residues: CASSWSGSSYEQYF.

This clone appeared a single time. V usage is TRBV5-1 and J usage is TRBJ2-3, with a possible D match to TRBD2 (6 bases). The CDR3 runs to 18 residues. V gave up 3 bases and J gave up 0 bases, with 20 bases separating them. Per the germline V gene, CDR1 is SGHRS and CDR2 is YFSETQ. DNA of the CDR3: TGCGCCAGCAGCTGGGGGTCGGCTAGCGATATAAGCACAGATACGCAGTATTTT. Translating gives CASSWGSASDISTDTQYF.

The chain recombines TRBV29-1 with TRBJ2-1; 8 bases line up with TRBD1. V was clipped by 7 bases and J by 4 bases; unmatched bases: 15. This CDR3 is built from 16 residues. Germline V gene data show CDR1 as SQVTM and CDR2 as ANQGSEA. CDR3 loop: CSAPDWGTGEYNEQFF. For the CDR3, the DNA is TGCAGCGCCCCGGATTGGGGGACAGGAGAATACAATGAGCAGTTCTTC.

The chain carries TRBV4-1 and TRBJ2-5, with 9 nucleotides matching TRBD2. CDR3 length: 16 amino acids. With V trimmed by 0 bases and J by 4 bases, 6 bases remained unmatched. Germline V CDR1 and CDR2: MGHRA, YSYEKL. The CDR3 DNA is TGCGCCAGCAGCCAAGAGTTAGCGGGAGTGGCAGAGACCCAGTACTTC. It specifies CASSQELAGVAETQYF.

CDR3 region: CASSLTGGTNQPQHF. CDR3 sequence (DNA): TGTGCCAGCTCACTTACAGGGGGAACTAATCAGCCCCAGCATTTT. The chain links TRBV18 to TRBJ1-5, with TRBD1 matching over 8 bases. V lost 4 bases, J lost 4 bases, and 6 bases stayed unmatched. CDR3 length: 15 residues. CDR1 and CDR2 from the germline V gene are KGHSH and LQKENI.

The V call is TRBV30, the J call TRBJ2-7, with TRBD1 as a possible D gene (5 bases). Trimming took 4 bases from V and 4 from J, leaving 17 bases between them. The CDR3 spans 14 residues. Germline V gene lookup returns CDR1 GTSNPN and CDR2 SVGIG (reference sequence). The CDR3 DNA is TGTGCCTGGAATTGGCTGGGGAAGGGGTACGAGCAGTACTTC. Translation gives CAWNWLGKGYEQYF.

This chain connects TRBV15 to TRBJ1-5, with D tentatively TRBD1 (6 bases). CDR1 is LNHNV and CDR2 is YYDKDF in the germline V gene (reference sequence). The CDR3 loop spans 15 amino acids. V was shortened by 3 bases and J by 1 base, with 10 bases between the two germline ends. DNA of the CDR3: TGTGCCACCAGCAGGATCAGGGGAAGCAATCAGCCCCAGCATTTT. It specifies CATSRIRGSNQPQHF.

The rearrangement joins TRBV9 to TRBJ2-3; perhaps TRBD2 as D (6 bases). This CDR3 is 16 amino acids long. Germline V lookup: CDR1 SGDLS, CDR2 YYNGEE. V lost 3 bases to trimming and J lost 2 bases, with 16 bases between them. The CDR3 protein is CASSGHSGPYTDTQYF. The DNA of the CDR3 is TGTGCCAGCAGCGGACATAGCGGTCCCTACACAGATACGCAGTATTTT. Drawing the rest from reference TRBV9 and TRBJ2-3, the complete variable domain is DSGVTQTPKHLITATGQRVTLRCSPRSGDLSVYWYQQSLDQGLQFLIQYYNGEERAKGNILERFSAQQFPDLHSELNLSSLELGDSALYFCASSGHSGPYTDTQYFGPGTRLTVL.

The genes are TRBV2 and TRBJ2-7; TRBD2 might be the D (5 bases). CDR1 is SNHLY and CDR2 is FYNNEI in the germline V gene. The CDR3 has 14 residues. V gave up 2 bases and J gave up 4 bases, with 12 bases separating them. DNA of the CDR3: TGTGCCAGCAGTGAACTGAGGGTACTATACGAGCAGTACTTC. This codes for CASSELRVLYEQYF. The variable domain in full, with the rest retrieved from reference TRBV2 and TRBJ2-7, is EPEVTQTPSHQVTQMGQEVILRCVPISNHLYFYWYRQILGQKVEFLVSFYNNEISEKSEIFDDQFSVERPDGSNFTLKIRSTKLEDSAMYFCASSELRVLYEQYFGPGTRLTVT.

The chain couples TRBV30 to TRBJ2-7; 11 bases match TRBD2. V was clipped by 0 bases and J by 5 bases; unmatched bases: 6. The CDR3 length is 15 residues. Germline-derived CDR1 and CDR2 are GTSNPN and SVGIG (reference sequence). The CDR3: CAWSVLAGALHEQYF. The CDR3 DNA follows: TGTGCCTGGAGTGTACTAGCGGGAGCCCTCCACGAGCAGTACTTC.